This T cell receptor (beta chain) was recovered during a study of blood T cell repertoires in COVID-19. The V gene's germline CDR1 is SGHVS and CDR2 FNYEAQ. CDR3 size: 18 residues. Trimming cost V 0 bases and J 0 bases, with 15 bases left between them. Profiled with immunoSEQ multiplex PCR; TCRdb holds only in-frame clones, not every one. The data contain about 230,000 clones, 86% of them singletons. This chain joins TRBV7-6 and TRBJ1-5; D perhaps matches TRBD1 (5 bases). Material for sequencing was peripheral blood. This TCR derives from a man between 50 and 59 years old with COVID-19, enrolled during active disease. CDR3: CASSLADTNLYSNQPQHF. DNA for the CDR3: TGTGCCAGCAGCTTAGCGGACACCAACCTATATAGCAATCAGCCCCAGCATTTT. Full variable domain (outside the CDR3, taken from reference TRBV7-6 and TRBJ1-5): GAGVSQSPRYKVTKRGQDVALRCDPISGHVSLYWYRQALGQGPEFLTYFNYEAQQDKSGLPNDRFSAERPEGSISTLTIQRTEQRDSAMYRCASSLADTNLYSNQPQHFGDGTRLSIL.